This entry concerns a single T cell receptor (beta chain). Orbital computed tomography and thyroid ultrasound, together with serum TRAb and thyroxine and clinical symptoms, were used for diagnoses. V was clipped by 4 bases and J by 4 bases, with 11 bases between them. The CDR3 runs to 14 residues. Germline-derived CDR1 and CDR2 are SGHTA and FQGTGA. The investigators amplified TCR beta CDR3 regions from RNA transcripts. HTBI primers were employed in a first-round RT-PCR of the TCR CDR3. Via MiXCR, TCRdb re-called the multiplex PCR reads, giving one row per CDR3 protein. The sample consists of 600,000 to 750,000 distinct CDR3 sequences, roughly 17% of them appearing once. The data were obtained in a study of T cells in Graves' hyperthyroidism and ophthalmopathy.

The sequenced sample consisted of blood. The chain links TRBV7-3 to TRBJ2-1, with TRBD2 as a possible D gene (6 bases). This clonotype was obtained from a man aged 50 to 59 with Graves' hyperthyroidism. The CDR3: CASSSVDYYNEQFF. In DNA, the CDR3 is TGTGCCAGCAGCTCGGTGGACTATTACAATGAGCAGTTCTTC.